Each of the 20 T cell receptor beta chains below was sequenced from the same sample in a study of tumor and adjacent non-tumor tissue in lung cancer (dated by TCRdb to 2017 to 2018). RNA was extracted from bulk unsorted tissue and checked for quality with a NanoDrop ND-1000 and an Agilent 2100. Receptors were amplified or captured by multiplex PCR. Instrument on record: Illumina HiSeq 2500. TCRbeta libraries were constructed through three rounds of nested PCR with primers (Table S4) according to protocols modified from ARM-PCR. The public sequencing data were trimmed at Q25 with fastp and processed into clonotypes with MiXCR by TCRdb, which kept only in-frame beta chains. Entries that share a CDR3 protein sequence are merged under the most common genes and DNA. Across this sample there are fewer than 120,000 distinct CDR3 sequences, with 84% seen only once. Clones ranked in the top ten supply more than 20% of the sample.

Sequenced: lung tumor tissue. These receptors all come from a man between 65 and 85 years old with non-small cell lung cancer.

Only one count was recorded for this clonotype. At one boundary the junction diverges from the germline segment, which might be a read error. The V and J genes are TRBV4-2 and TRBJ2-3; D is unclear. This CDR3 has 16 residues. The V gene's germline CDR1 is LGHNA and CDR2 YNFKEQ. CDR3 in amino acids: CTSSQAPGSVTDTHYF. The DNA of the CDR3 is TGTACCAGCAGCCAAGCTCCAGGAAGCGTTACAGATACGCATTATTTT.

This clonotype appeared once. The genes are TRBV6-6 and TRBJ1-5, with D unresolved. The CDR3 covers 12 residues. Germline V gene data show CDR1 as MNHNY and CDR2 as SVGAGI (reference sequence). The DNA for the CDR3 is TGTGACAGTAGTTATGGGAATCAGCCCCAGCATTTT. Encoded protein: CDSSYGNQPQHF.

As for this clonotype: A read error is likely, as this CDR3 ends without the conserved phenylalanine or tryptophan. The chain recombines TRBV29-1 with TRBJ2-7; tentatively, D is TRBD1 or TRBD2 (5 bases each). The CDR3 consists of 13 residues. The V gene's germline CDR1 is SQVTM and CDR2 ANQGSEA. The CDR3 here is CSVTGTLPYEQYL. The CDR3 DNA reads TGCAGTGTTACCGGGACGCTCCCCTACGAGCAGTACTTG.

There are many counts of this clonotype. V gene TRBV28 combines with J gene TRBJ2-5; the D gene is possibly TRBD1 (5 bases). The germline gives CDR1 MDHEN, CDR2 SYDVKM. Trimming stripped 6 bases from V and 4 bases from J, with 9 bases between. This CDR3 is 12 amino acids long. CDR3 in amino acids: CASRGQGETQYF. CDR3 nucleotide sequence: TGTGCCAGCAGAGGTCAGGGAGAGACCCAGTACTTC.

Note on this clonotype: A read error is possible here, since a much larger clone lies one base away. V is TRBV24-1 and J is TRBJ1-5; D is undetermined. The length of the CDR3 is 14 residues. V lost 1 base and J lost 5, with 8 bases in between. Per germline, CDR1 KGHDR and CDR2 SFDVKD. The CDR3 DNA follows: TGTGCCACCAGTGATTTATACAGCTATCAGCCCCAGCATTTT. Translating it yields CATSDLYSYQPQHF.

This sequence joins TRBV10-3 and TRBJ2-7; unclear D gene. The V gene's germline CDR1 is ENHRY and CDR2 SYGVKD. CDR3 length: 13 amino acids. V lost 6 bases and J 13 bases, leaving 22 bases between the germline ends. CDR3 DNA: TGTGCCATCAGGGAGACACGGTTCTACGAGCTATACTTC. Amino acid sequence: CAIRETRFYELYF.

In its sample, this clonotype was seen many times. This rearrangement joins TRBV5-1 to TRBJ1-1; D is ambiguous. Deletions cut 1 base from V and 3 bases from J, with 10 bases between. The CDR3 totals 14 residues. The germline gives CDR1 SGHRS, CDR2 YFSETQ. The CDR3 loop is CASSLIGRDTEAFF. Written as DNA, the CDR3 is TGCGCCAGCAGCTTGATAGGGAGGGACACTGAAGCTTTCTTT.

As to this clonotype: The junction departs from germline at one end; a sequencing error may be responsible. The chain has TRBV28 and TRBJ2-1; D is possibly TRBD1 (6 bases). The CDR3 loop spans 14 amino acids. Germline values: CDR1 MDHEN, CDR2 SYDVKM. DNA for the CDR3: TGTGCTAGCAGTTACGTGGACAGATACAATGAGGAGTTCTTC. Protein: CASSYVDRYNEEFF. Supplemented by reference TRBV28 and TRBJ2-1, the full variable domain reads DVKVTQSSRYLVKRTGEKVFLECVQDMDHENMFWYRQDPGLGLRLIYFSYDVKMKEKGDIPEGYSVSREKKERFSLILESASTNQTSMYLCASSYVDRYNEEFFGPGTRLTVL.

The CDR3 bases are TGTGTCTGCGGCCCCCGGCCGGGACAGGGGCCACATGAGCAGTTCTTC. It translates to CVCGPRPGQGPHEQFF. The rearrangement links TRBV11-1 to TRBJ2-1; TRBD1 matches at 10 bases. The CDR3 runs 16 residues. Germline V gives CDR1 SGHAT, CDR2 FQDESV (reference sequence). The full variable domain, its missing parts supplied by reference TRBV11-1 and TRBJ2-1, is EAEVAQSPRYKITEKSQAVAFWCDPISGHATLYWYRQILGQGPELLVQFQDESVVDDSQLPKDRFSAERLKGVDSTLKIQPAELGDSAMYLCVCGPRPGQGPHEQFFGPGTRLTVL.

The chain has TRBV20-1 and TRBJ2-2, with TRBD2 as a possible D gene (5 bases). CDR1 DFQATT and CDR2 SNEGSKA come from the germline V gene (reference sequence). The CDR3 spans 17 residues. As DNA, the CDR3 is TGCAATGTTAGAGGTGGGAGTGCAGGAGTTGGCACCGGGGAGCTGTTTTTT. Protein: CNVRGGSAGVGTGELFF.

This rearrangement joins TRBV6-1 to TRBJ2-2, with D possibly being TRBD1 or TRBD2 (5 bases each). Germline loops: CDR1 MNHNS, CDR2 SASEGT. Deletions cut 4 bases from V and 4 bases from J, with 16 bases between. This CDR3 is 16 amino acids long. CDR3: CASSGRGTGSTGELFF. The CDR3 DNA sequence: TGTGCCAGCAGTGGACGAGGGACGGGATCCACCGGGGAGCTGTTTTTT.

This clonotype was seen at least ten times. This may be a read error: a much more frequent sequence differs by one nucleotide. The CDR3 spells CASRDRVYKAFF. Here the CDR3 DNA reads TGTGCCAGCCGCGACAGGGTGTATAAAGCTTTCTTT. V is TRBV11-3 and J is TRBJ1-1; 7 positions match TRBD1. V shed 8 bases and J 9 bases; nucleotides not matched to a gene: 9. CDR1 is SGHNT, CDR2 YENEEA, per germline. The CDR3 consists of 12 residues.

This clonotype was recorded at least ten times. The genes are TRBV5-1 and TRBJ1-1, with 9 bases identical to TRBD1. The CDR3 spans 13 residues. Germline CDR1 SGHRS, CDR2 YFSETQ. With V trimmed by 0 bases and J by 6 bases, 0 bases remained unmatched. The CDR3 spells CASSLGDRAEAFF. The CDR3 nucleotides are TGCGCCAGCAGCTTGGGGGACAGGGCTGAAGCTTTCTTT.

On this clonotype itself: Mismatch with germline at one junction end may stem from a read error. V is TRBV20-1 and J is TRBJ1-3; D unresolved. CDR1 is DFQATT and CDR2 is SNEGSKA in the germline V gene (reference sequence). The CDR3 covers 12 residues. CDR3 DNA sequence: TGTAGTGCTGAGGTGCCCGGAAACACCGTATATTTT. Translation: CSAEVPGNTVYF.

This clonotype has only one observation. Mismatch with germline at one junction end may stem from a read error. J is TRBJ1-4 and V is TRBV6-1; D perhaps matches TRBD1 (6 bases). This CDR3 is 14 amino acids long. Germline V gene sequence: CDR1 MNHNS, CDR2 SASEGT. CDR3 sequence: CTSTHRATNEKLFF. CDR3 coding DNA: TGTACCAGCACCCACAGGGCAACTAATGAAAAACTGTTTTTT.

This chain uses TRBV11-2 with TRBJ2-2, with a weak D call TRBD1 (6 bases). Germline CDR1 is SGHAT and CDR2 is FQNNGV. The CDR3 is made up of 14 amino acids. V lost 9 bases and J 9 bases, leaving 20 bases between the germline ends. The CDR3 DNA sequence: TGTGCCAGTAACCTGGACAGTCAGTCCTGGGAGCTGTTTTTT. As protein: CASNLDSQSWELFF.

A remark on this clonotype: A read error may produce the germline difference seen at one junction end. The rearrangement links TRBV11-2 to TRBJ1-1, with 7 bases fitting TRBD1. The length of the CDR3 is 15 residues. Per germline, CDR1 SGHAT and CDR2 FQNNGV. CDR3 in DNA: TGTACCAGCAGCTTACACGAGACAGGGAACACTGAAGCTTTCTTC. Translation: CTSSLHETGNTEAFF.

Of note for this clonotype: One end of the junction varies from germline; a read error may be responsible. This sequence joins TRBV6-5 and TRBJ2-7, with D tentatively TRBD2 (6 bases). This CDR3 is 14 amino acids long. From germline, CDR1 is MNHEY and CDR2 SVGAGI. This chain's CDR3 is CASSWAGTLREQCF. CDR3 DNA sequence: TGTGCCAGCAGTTGGGCGGGGACCCTCCGCGAGCAATGCTTC.

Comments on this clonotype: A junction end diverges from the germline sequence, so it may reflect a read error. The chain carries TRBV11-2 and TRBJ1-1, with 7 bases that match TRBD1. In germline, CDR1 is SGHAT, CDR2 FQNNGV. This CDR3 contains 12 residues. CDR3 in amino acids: CASSKDRRDAYF. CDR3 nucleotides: TGTGCCAGCAGCAAGGACAGGCGAGATGCATACTTT.

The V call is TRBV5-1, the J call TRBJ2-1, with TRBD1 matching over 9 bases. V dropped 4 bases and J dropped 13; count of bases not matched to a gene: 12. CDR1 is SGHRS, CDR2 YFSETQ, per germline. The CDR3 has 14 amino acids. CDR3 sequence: CASSGGQGLSEQFF. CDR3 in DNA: TGCGCCAGCAGCGGGGGACAGGGTTTGAGTGAACAGTTCTTC. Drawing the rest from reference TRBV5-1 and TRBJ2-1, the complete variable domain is KAGVTQTPRYLIKTRGQQVTLSCSPISGHRSVSWYQQTPGQGLQFLFEYFSETQRNKGNFPGRFSGRQFSNSRSEMNVSTLELGDSALYLCASSGGQGLSEQFFGPGTRLTVL.